Each of the 25 T cell receptor beta chains below was sequenced from the same sample in a study of blood T cell repertoires in COVID-19. Repertoires were generated with immunoSEQ multiplex PCR, while TCRdb's copy carries only in-frame clones and drops some. The sample holds 250,000 to 300,000 clones, more than 75% seen once. Source material: PBMCs or T cells enriched from blood (not recorded which). These receptor sequences come from a man aged 18 to 35 who had recovered from COVID-19.

The chain is built from TRBV7-2 and TRBJ1-1, with 7 nucleotides matching TRBD1. The germline CDR1 and CDR2 sequences are SGHTA and FQGNSA. The junction had 12 bases not matched to a gene; V was cut back by 5 bases and J by 0 bases. The CDR3 spans 17 residues. Here the CDR3 DNA reads TGTGCCAGCAGCCCCCGCAATTTGGGACAGCTGAACACTGAAGCTTTCTTT. Translating gives CASSPRNLGQLNTEAFF.

The rearrangement uses TRBV7-6 and TRBJ1-4; 8 nucleotides match TRBD1. Germline CDR1 is SGHVS and CDR2 is FNYEAQ. V trimming: 1 base; J trimming: 5 bases; junction bases outside the gene matches: 12. The CDR3 sequence is 18 residues long. The CDR3 region is CASSLGPYIGTGNEKLFF. The CDR3 bases are TGTGCCAGCAGCTTAGGGCCTTATATCGGGACAGGCAATGAAAAACTGTTTTTT.

The chain recombines TRBV5-5 with TRBJ1-2; the D is unclear. The V gene lost 6 bases and the J gene lost 4 bases, with 13 bases spanning the gap. The CDR3 covers 13 residues. CDR1 is SGHKS, CDR2 YYEKEE, per germline (reference sequence). This chain's CDR3 is CASNPRGVYGYTF. As DNA, the CDR3 is TGTGCCAGCAACCCCCGGGGAGTCTATGGCTACACCTTC.

This clone was counted a single time. The chain couples TRBV28 to TRBJ2-1, with TRBD1 matching over 8 bases. The CDR3 sequence is 17 residues long. The ends lost 6 bases at V and 8 bases at J; junction bases unmatched: 18. The germline V gene has CDR1 MDHEN and CDR2 SYDVKM. The CDR3 nucleotides read TGTGCCAGCAGGCCGCAGTCGGGCCGGACAGGGTTGGATGAGCAGTTCTTC. This codes for CASRPQSGRTGLDEQFF. The whole variable domain, remainder taken from reference TRBV28 and TRBJ2-1, is DVKVTQSSRYLVKRTGEKVFLECVQDMDHENMFWYRQDPGLGLRLIYFSYDVKMKEKGDIPEGYSVSREKKERFSLILESASTNQTSMYLCASRPQSGRTGLDEQFFGPGTRLTVL.

This sequence joins TRBV21-1 and TRBJ2-2; the table names TRBD2, a call not compared with the DNA. TRBV21-1 is noted as a pseudogene. This CDR3 has 16 residues. This CDR3 reads CASSKVRGDYTGELFF. CDR3 nucleotides: TGTGCCAGCAGCAAAGTGCGGGGGGATTACACCGGGGAGCTGTTTTTT.

V usage is TRBV5-1 and J usage is TRBJ2-3, with 9 bases identical to TRBD2. J gave up 6 bases and V 0 bases, and 11 bases lay outside the gene matches. Germline values: CDR1 SGHRS, CDR2 YFSETQ. This CDR3 region has 17 residues. CDR3 sequence (DNA): TGCGCCAGCAGCTTGGTTCTAGCGGGACTTTCCTTGGATACGCAGTATTTT. The encoded protein is CASSLVLAGLSLDTQYF.

This rearrangement joins TRBV7-8 to TRBJ2-1; possible D gene TRBD1, 6 bases. The V gene lost 1 base and the J gene lost 4 bases, with 14 bases spanning the gap. The CDR3 covers 16 residues. Per the germline V gene, CDR1 is SGHVS and CDR2 is FQNEAQ. CDR3 protein: CASSLVGDTTYNEQFF. CDR3 in DNA: TGTGCCAGCAGCTTAGTAGGGGACACGACTTACAATGAGCAGTTCTTC.

This clone has a single count. The chain's CDR3 is CASSNGRSGNTIYF. The DNA of the CDR3 is TGTGCCAGTAGTAACGGCAGGTCTGGAAACACCATATATTTT. The rearrangement joins TRBV19 to TRBJ1-3; unclear D gene. The CDR3 is made up of 14 amino acids. Germline-derived CDR1 and CDR2 are LNHDA and SQIVND (reference sequence). The V and J ends lost 4 bases and 1 base respectively, with 8 bases between them.

The V and J genes are TRBV30 and TRBJ2-5; D is uncertain. The germline V gene has CDR1 GTSNPN and CDR2 SVGIG (reference sequence). The ends were cut back, 1 base at V and 5 bases at J, with 8 bases in the middle. CDR3 size: 12 residues. This CDR3 reads CAWSGAWETQYF. DNA for the CDR3: TGTGCCTGGAGTGGGGCCTGGGAGACCCAGTACTTC.

The V gene is TRBV11-2, the J gene TRBJ2-7; TRBD1 agrees at 8 bases. The germline V gene has CDR1 SGHAT and CDR2 FQNNGV. V trimming: 4 bases; J trimming: 0 bases; junction bases outside the gene matches: 5. The CDR3 is 15 residues long. The CDR3: CASSSPGQDSYEQYF. The DNA of the CDR3 is TGTGCCAGCAGCTCCCCGGGACAGGACTCCTACGAGCAGTACTTC.

The chain employs TRBV10-3 and TRBJ1-2; 11 bases map to TRBD1. Per the germline V gene, CDR1 is ENHRY and CDR2 is SYGVKD. The CDR3 spans 15 residues. V gave up 6 bases and J gave up 4 bases; unmatched junction bases: 7. The CDR3 here is CAIRKDRGRGYGYTF. The CDR3 DNA reads as TGTGCCATCAGAAAGGACAGGGGGCGAGGCTATGGCTACACCTTC.

This chain connects TRBV28 to TRBJ1-2, with a possible D match to TRBD1 (6 bases). The CDR3 spans 15 residues. CDR1 and CDR2 (germline): MDHEN, SYDVKM. V lost 5 bases and J lost 3, with 16 bases in between. The CDR3 spells CASSATGKGHYGYTF. The DNA for the CDR3 is TGTGCCAGCAGTGCCACAGGGAAGGGGCACTATGGCTACACCTTC.

This rearrangement joins TRBV5-1 to TRBJ2-5; a possible D gene is TRBD1 (6 bases). This CDR3 comprises 11 residues. V was pared by 8 bases and J by 3 bases, with 8 bases between. The germline CDR1 and CDR2 sequences are SGHRS and YFSETQ. The CDR3 region is CASRTEETQYF. DNA for the CDR3: TGCGCCAGTAGGACAGAAGAGACCCAGTACTTC.

The chain carries TRBV6-5 and TRBJ2-1; TRBD1 matches 8 bases. This CDR3 spans 11 amino acids. CDR1 and CDR2 (germline): MNHEY, SVGAGI. The V segment lost 6 bases and the J segment 10 bases; nucleotides outside the gene matches: 2. The CDR3 nucleotides are TGTGCCAGCAGCAGACAGGGGGAGCAGTTCTTC. Its translation is CASSRQGEQFF.

Notes on this clone: With a far larger clone one base away, a read error is the likely cause. The V gene is TRBV25-1, the J gene TRBJ1-1, with D perhaps matching TRBD1 (5 bases). Per the germline V gene, CDR1 is MGHDK and CDR2 is SYGVNS. This CDR3 is 13 amino acids long. Trimming stripped 3 bases from V and 1 base from J, with 6 bases between. The CDR3 spells CASSDRGNTEAFF. CDR3 DNA sequence: TGTGCCAGCAGTGATAGGGGGAACACTGAAGCTTTCTTT.

V usage is TRBV6-1 and J usage is TRBJ2-5, with TRBD1 matching 8 bases. The CDR3 spans 17 residues. In germline, CDR1 is MNHNS, CDR2 SASEGT. Germline trimming cut 2 bases from V and 2 bases from J; bases unmatched to any gene: 10. This CDR3 is CASSEYLDRVDQETQYF. CDR3 DNA: TGTGCCAGCAGTGAATACTTGGACAGGGTGGATCAAGAGACCCAGTACTTC.

The rearrangement uses TRBV25-1 and TRBJ1-6; D is undetermined. This CDR3 has 13 residues. Germline assignment: CDR1 MGHDK and CDR2 SYGVNS. V was pared by 7 bases and J by 8 bases, with 12 bases between. CDR3 sequence (DNA): TGTGCCAGCAACCGAGGCTGGGATTCACCCCTCCACTTT. Protein sequence: CASNRGWDSPLHF.

The genes are TRBV3-1 (or the pseudogene TRBV3-2) and TRBJ1-2; D unresolved. The CDR3 sequence is 12 residues long. Germline V CDR1 and CDR2: LGHDT, YNNKEL (reference sequence). V was pared by 4 bases and J by 4 bases, with 7 bases between. The CDR3 loop is CASSRSAYGYTF. The CDR3 nucleotides read TGTGCCAGCAGCCGTAGCGCCTATGGCTACACCTTC.

The chain combines TRBV10-2 with TRBJ1-1, with 7 bases identical to TRBD1. Germline CDR1 WSHSY, CDR2 SAAADI. V gave up 6 bases and J gave up 1 base; unmatched junction bases: 5. This CDR3 region has 14 residues. The DNA of the CDR3 is TGCGCCAGCAGGGGGACAGATAGGAACACTGAAGCTTTCTTT. Translating gives CASRGTDRNTEAFF.

This clone appeared once. This chain uses TRBV5-8 with TRBJ1-1; 8 nucleotides align to TRBD1. Germline V gene lookup returns CDR1 SGHTS and CDR2 YDEGEE. CDR3 length: 14 residues. Trimming removed 4 bases from V and 4 bases from J; junction bases left unmatched: 6. CDR3 nucleotide sequence: TGTGCCAGCAGCCCCCGACAGGGGCCCACTGAAGCTTTCTTT. Amino acids: CASSPRQGPTEAFF.

The chain carries TRBV2 and TRBJ1-2, with 8 bases that match TRBD1. The germline gives CDR1 SNHLY, CDR2 FYNNEI. The CDR3 is 15 residues long. Trimming removed 2 bases from V and 1 base from J; junction bases left unmatched: 3. This chain's CDR3 is CASSEWTGINYGYTF. The CDR3 DNA reads as TGTGCCAGCAGTGAATGGACAGGGATTAACTATGGCTACACCTTC.

This clone was seen only once. The chain is built from TRBV11-2 and TRBJ2-4; 10 bases are shared with TRBD1. With V trimmed by 4 bases and J by 7 bases, 4 bases remained unmatched. The CDR3 sequence is 14 residues long. CDR1 SGHAT and CDR2 FQNNGV come from the germline V gene. CDR3 residues: CASSSVGQGNIQYF. In DNA, the CDR3 is TGTGCCAGCAGCTCTGTGGGACAGGGGAACATTCAGTACTTC.

The chain combines TRBV5-4 with TRBJ1-4, with 7 bases lining up with TRBD1. Germline-derived CDR1 and CDR2 are SGHNT and YYREEE (reference sequence). This CDR3 spans 13 amino acids. Unmatched junction bases numbered 3, after V lost 5 bases and J lost 5 bases. The CDR3 DNA is TGTGCCAGCAGTGGGACAGTGAATGAAAAACTGTTTTTT. Its protein product is CASSGTVNEKLFF.

The chain is built from TRBV28 and TRBJ2-7, with a tentative D call TRBD1 (6 bases). The V and J ends lost 6 bases and 4 bases respectively, with 19 bases between them. CDR3 length equals 15 residues. CDR1 MDHEN and CDR2 SYDVKM come from the germline V gene. The CDR3 loop reads CASRSPTGTDYEQYF. CDR3 nucleotides: TGTGCCAGCAGGTCACCCACAGGGACGGATTACGAGCAGTACTTC.

This sequence joins TRBV24-1 and TRBJ2-1; the match to TRBD2 covers 9 bases. The germline CDR1 and CDR2 sequences are KGHDR and SFDVKD. V shed 5 bases and J 11 bases; nucleotides not matched to a gene: 6. The CDR3 covers 13 residues. CDR3 in DNA: TGTGCCACCAGTGGTTTAGCGGGAGAACAGCAGTTCTTC. Translated, it gives CATSGLAGEQQFF.